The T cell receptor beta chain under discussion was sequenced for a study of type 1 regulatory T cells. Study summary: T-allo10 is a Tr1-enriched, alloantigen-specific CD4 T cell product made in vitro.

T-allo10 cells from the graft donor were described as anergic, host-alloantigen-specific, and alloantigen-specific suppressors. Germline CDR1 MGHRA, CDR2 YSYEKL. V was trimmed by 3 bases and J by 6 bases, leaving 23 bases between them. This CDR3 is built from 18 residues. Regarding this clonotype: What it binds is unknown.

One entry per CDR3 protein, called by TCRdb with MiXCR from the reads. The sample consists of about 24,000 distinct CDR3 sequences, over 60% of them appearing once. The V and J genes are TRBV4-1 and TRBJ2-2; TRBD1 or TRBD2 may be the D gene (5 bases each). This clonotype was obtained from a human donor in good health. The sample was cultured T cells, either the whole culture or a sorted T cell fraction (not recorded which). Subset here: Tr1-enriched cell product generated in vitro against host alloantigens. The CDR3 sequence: CASSQGVLRRAVAGELFF. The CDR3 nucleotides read TGCGCCAGCAGCCAGGGGGTGTTACGGCGGGCCGTAGCCGGGGAGCTGTTTTTT.